This T cell receptor beta chain is from a study of T cells after yellow fever vaccination. Study-wide results and limits: There was a small share of clonotypes that showed up in both the CD4 and CD8 compartments. On re-exposure, the response was weaker but peaked faster, at day 5 versus 15. After the booster, 96% of CD4 and about 90% of CD8 primary-response clones were re-detected.

For TCR, cDNA came from 5'RACE template switching, which added a universal primer site and UMIs. Each CDR3 protein is one row after TCRdb ran MiXCR on the 5' RACE reads. The sample shows 150,000 to 200,000 distinct CDR3 sequences, 11% of them seen only once. Per the germline V gene, CDR1 is MNHEY and CDR2 is SMNVEV (reference sequence). V shed 2 bases and J shed 8 bases, with 10 bases lying between them. The CDR3 length is 13 residues. Concerning this clonotype: Its antigen is unknown.

The clonotype was recovered from a man in his late teens or twenties who received the YFV17D yellow fever vaccine. This specimen was CD8+ T cells sorted from PBMCs, taken 15 days after the yellow fever booster vaccination. V usage is TRBV27 and J usage is TRBJ2-1; D gene ambiguous. CDR3 DNA: TGTGCCAGCAGTTTAACTCCCGGCCATGAGCAGTTCTTC. Amino acids: CASSLTPGHEQFF.